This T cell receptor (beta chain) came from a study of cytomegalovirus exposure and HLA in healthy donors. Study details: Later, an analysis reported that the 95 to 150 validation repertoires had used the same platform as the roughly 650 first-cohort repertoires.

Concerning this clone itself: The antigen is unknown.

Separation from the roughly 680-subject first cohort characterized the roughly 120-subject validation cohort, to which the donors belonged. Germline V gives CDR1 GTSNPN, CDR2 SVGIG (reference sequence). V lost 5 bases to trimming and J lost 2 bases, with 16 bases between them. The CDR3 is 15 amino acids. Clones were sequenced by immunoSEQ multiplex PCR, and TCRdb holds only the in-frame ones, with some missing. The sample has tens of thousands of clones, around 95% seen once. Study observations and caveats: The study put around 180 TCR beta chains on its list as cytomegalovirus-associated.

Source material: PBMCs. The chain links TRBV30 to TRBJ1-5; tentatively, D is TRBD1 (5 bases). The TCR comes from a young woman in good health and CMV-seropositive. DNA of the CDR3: TGTGCCTGGTCGTTTGGGTGGGGGGGCAATCAGCCCCAGCATTTT. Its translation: CAWSFGWGGNQPQHF. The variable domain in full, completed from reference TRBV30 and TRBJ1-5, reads SQTIHQWPATLVQPVGSPLSLECTVEGTSNPNLYWYRQAAGRGLQLLFYSVGIGQISSEVPQNLSASRPQDRQFILSSKKLLLSDSGFYLCAWSFGWGGNQPQHFGDGTRLSIL.